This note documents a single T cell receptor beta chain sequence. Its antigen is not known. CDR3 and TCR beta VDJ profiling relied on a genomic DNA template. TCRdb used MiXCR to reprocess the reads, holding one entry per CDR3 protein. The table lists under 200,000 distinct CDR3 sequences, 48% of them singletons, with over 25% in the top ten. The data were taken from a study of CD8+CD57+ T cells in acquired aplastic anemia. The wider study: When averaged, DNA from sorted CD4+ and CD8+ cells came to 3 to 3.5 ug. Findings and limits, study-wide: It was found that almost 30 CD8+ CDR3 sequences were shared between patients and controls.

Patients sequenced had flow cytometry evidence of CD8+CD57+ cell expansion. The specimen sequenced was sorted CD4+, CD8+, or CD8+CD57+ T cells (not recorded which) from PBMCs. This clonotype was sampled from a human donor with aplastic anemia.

The CDR3 DNA is TGTGCCAGCAGCGTACAGAGGAAGCAGCCCCAGCATTTT. Translating it yields CASSVQRKQPQHF. The chain employs TRBV2 and TRBJ1-5; D unclear. The CDR3 covers 13 residues. Trimming removed 6 bases at V and 7 bases at J, with 13 bases between. CDR1 is SNHLY, CDR2 FYNNEI, per germline.